These 30 T cell receptor beta chains originate from one sample sequenced in a study of T cells in Graves' hyperthyroidism and ophthalmopathy. RNA transcripts served as the template for amplifying TCR beta CDR3 regions. HTBI primers drove first-round RT-PCR of the TCR CDR3. Using its own MiXCR run on the multiplex PCR reads, TCRdb lists one record per CDR3 protein. The sample has over 500,000 distinct CDR3 sequences, roughly 15% seen once; the top ten hold around 14%. Sequencing was done on a sample of blood. The receptor set was obtained from a middle-aged woman with Graves' hyperthyroidism.

This clonotype was seen many times. The chain couples TRBV28 to TRBJ2-7, with 13 bases lining up with TRBD2. The CDR3 is 15 residues long. In germline, CDR1 is MDHEN, CDR2 SYDVKM. V was clipped by 5 bases and J by 6 bases; unmatched bases: 7. The CDR3 coding sequence is TGTGCCAGCAGTCGACTAGCGGGAGGAGGTGCCGAGCAGTACTTC. This codes for CASSRLAGGGAEQYF. The full variable domain, completed using reference TRBV28 and TRBJ2-7, is DVKVTQSSRYLVKRTGEKVFLECVQDMDHENMFWYRQDPGLGLRLIYFSYDVKMKEKGDIPEGYSVSREKKERFSLILESASTNQTSMYLCASSRLAGGGAEQYFGPGTRLTVT.

Regarding this clonotype: Mismatch with germline at one junction end may stem from a read error. V usage is TRBV28 and J usage is TRBJ2-7, with unresolved D. Germline CDR1 reads MDHEN; CDR2 reads SYDVKM. The CDR3 consists of 12 residues. CDR3: CASSLSRYEQCF. The DNA for the CDR3 is TGTGCCAGCAGTTTGTCCAGGTACGAGCAGTGCTTC.

This clonotype was found many times. V usage is TRBV15 and J usage is TRBJ2-3, with unresolved D. Germline-derived CDR1 and CDR2 are LNHNV and YYDKDF (reference sequence). The CDR3 extends over 12 amino acids. V lost 2 bases and J 4 bases, leaving 4 bases between the germline ends. CDR3 DNA sequence: TGTGCCACCAGCAGACACGCAGATACGCAGTATTTT. Protein product: CATSRHADTQYF.

The chain recombines TRBV2 with TRBJ1-2; 11 positions match TRBD1. This CDR3 comprises 15 residues. Trimming cost V 2 bases and J 8 bases; bases outside gene matches: 7. From germline, CDR1 is SNHLY and CDR2 FYNNEI. The CDR3 coding sequence is TGTGCCAGCAGTGAACGGGGACAGGGGGTCCGGGGCTACACCTTC. Protein sequence: CASSERGQGVRGYTF.

In its sample, this clonotype was seen many times. The CDR3 DNA follows: TGTGCCAGCAGCTTTATGGGGGGGCGGCAGCCCCAGCATTTT. Its translation: CASSFMGGRQPQHF. The genes are TRBV2 and TRBJ1-5; D perhaps matches TRBD1 (6 bases). Trimming cost V 6 bases and J 7 bases, with 16 bases left between them. The CDR3 loop spans 14 amino acids. Per the germline V gene, CDR1 is SNHLY and CDR2 is FYNNEI.

This clonotype was detected many times. The CDR3 reads CASRTGPTYNEQFF. The DNA for the CDR3 is TGTGCCAGCAGGACGGGGCCCACCTACAATGAGCAGTTCTTC. The rearrangement uses TRBV13 and TRBJ2-1; either TRBD1 or TRBD2 may fit D (5 bases each). V dropped 6 bases and J dropped 2 bases, with 11 bases sitting between them. CDR1 is PRHDT and CDR2 is FYEKMQ in the germline V gene (reference sequence). This CDR3 comprises 14 residues.

This clonotype was seen many times. A much larger clone sits a single nucleotide away, making a read error possible. The chain carries TRBV20-1 and TRBJ2-1, with 8 bases lining up with TRBD2. Germline assignment: CDR1 DFQATT and CDR2 SNEGSKA (reference sequence). J gave up 0 bases and V 5 bases, and 21 bases lay outside the gene matches. CDR3 size: 20 residues. The CDR3 nucleotides are TGCAGTGCTTCCAGAGATTTACTAGCGGACAAAGACAGCTCCTACAATGAGCAGTTCTTC. This codes for CSASRDLLADKDSSYNEQFF.

In its sample, this clonotype was seen many times. V and J are TRBV7-3 and TRBJ2-2; TRBD2 matches 8 bases. After removal of 4 bases from V and 4 bases from J, the junction contained 5 bases not matched to a gene. This CDR3 comprises 15 residues. Germline V gene lookup returns CDR1 SGHTA and CDR2 FQGTGA. CDR3 residues: CASSWTSPGTGELFF. CDR3 coding DNA: TGTGCCAGCAGCTGGACTAGCCCAGGCACCGGGGAGCTGTTTTTT.

V is TRBV20-1 and J is TRBJ2-7; D not resolved. CDR1 DFQATT and CDR2 SNEGSKA come from the germline V gene (reference sequence). There are 13 residues in the CDR3. Trimming left V 3 bases short and J 0 bases short, with 9 bases between. CDR3: CSASAVSSYEQYF. The DNA for the CDR3 is TGCAGTGCTAGTGCGGTAAGCTCCTACGAGCAGTACTTC.

This clonotype was detected many times. This chain connects TRBV7-3 to TRBJ2-5, with 7 bases lining up with TRBD1. CDR1 is SGHTA, CDR2 FQGTGA, per germline. The V segment lost 5 bases and the J segment 5 bases; nucleotides outside the gene matches: 5. This CDR3 region has 13 residues. CDR3 amino acids: CASSPQGMETQYF. In DNA form, the CDR3 reads TGTGCCAGCAGCCCACAGGGGATGGAGACCCAGTACTTC.

This chain connects TRBV29-1 to TRBJ2-5, with 7 bases that match TRBD2. The germline V gene encodes CDR1 SQVTM and CDR2 ANQGSEA. Trimming at V came to 3 bases and at J to 4 bases, leaving 8 bases not matched to a gene. The CDR3 has 14 residues. The CDR3 DNA reads as TGCAGCGTTGAGGGAGCGGGAAAAGGAGAGACCCAGTACTTC. Translating gives CSVEGAGKGETQYF.

The V call is TRBV7-2, the J call TRBJ1-1; tentatively, D is TRBD1 (6 bases). Germline CDR1 reads SGHTA; CDR2 reads FQGNSA. Trimming shortened V by 5 bases and J by 6 bases, and 16 bases separated the two germline ends. The CDR3 has 14 amino acids. The CDR3 protein is CASSLGGGIPEAFF. The CDR3 coding sequence is TGTGCCAGCAGCCTAGGGGGGGGGATCCCTGAAGCTTTCTTT.

This clonotype was picked up many times. J is TRBJ1-5 and V is TRBV12-3 or TRBV12-4, with 8 positions matching TRBD1. J lost 2 bases, V lost 7 bases, and 7 bases had no gene match. This CDR3 comprises 15 residues. The CDR3 region has the DNA TGTGCCAGCACCGTACAGGGGGGCCGCAATCAGCCCCAGCATTTT. Its protein is CASTVQGGRNQPQHF.

This clonotype was detected a few times. The chain carries TRBV7-9 and TRBJ1-5; maybe TRBD1 (6 bases). CDR1 and CDR2 from the germline V gene are SEHNR and FQNEAQ (reference sequence). V gave up 4 bases and J gave up 9 bases, with 19 bases separating them. This CDR3 spans 15 amino acids. CDR3 DNA: TGTGCCAGCAGCTCCGGGACATCGGTCCTGGGGCCCCAGCATTTT. Amino acid sequence: CASSSGTSVLGPQHF.

The genes are TRBV7-9 and TRBJ2-6; TRBD2 might be the D (6 bases). Germline lookup yields CDR1 SEHNR and CDR2 FQNEAQ (reference sequence). Trimming pared 6 bases from V and 0 bases from J, leaving 15 bases between. The CDR3 totals 17 residues. The CDR3 sequence: CASSLGTPSSGANVLTF. The CDR3 DNA follows: TGTGCCAGCAGTCTCGGGACTCCTAGCTCTGGGGCCAACGTCCTGACTTTC.

This clonotype was detected a few times. CDR3 residues: CAWSGLYEQYF. Here the CDR3 DNA reads TGTGCCTGGAGTGGACTATACGAGCAGTACTTC. The chain recombines TRBV30 with TRBJ2-7; tentative D call: TRBD2 (5 bases). The germline CDR1 and CDR2 sequences are GTSNPN and SVGIG (reference sequence). V lost 1 base and J 4 bases, leaving 5 bases between the germline ends. The CDR3 totals 11 residues.

At least ten counts were recorded for this clonotype. A read error may account for a junction end that differs from germline. The chain links TRBV7-9 to TRBJ1-6; 8 nucleotides agree with TRBD1. This CDR3 is 14 amino acids long. Germline CDR1 SEHNR, CDR2 FQNEAQ (reference sequence). CDR3 residues: CASSQGQDKSPLHF. CDR3 in DNA: TGTGCCAGCAGCCAGGGACAGGATAAGTCACCCCTCCACTTT.

This clonotype was seen only a few times. This chain uses TRBV7-2 with TRBJ2-3; 10 positions match TRBD1. The J segment lost 5 bases and the V segment lost 5 bases, leaving 7 bases of the junction unmatched. Germline lookup yields CDR1 SGHTA and CDR2 FQGNSA. CDR3 length equals 15 residues. The CDR3 loop reads CASSGRQGAGDTQYF. CDR3 DNA: TGTGCCAGCAGCGGACGACAGGGGGCCGGAGATACGCAGTATTTT.

The rearrangement links TRBV7-3 to TRBJ2-3; D is unresolved. Looked up from germline, CDR1 is SGHTA and CDR2 is FQGTGA. V was clipped by 2 bases and J by 1 base, with 13 bases between them. This CDR3 is built from 16 residues. For the CDR3, the DNA is TGTGCCAGCAGCTTAGATCTAGACCGGGGCACAGATACGCAGTATTTT. Protein product: CASSLDLDRGTDTQYF. Complete variable domain (other parts from reference TRBV7-3 and TRBJ2-3): GAGVSQTPSNKVTEKGKYVELRCDPISGHTALYWYRQSLGQGPEFLIYFQGTGAADDSGLPNDRFFAVRPEGSVSTLKIQRTERGDSAVYLCASSLDLDRGTDTQYFGPGTRLTVL.

As concerns this clonotype: Compared with germline, one end of the junction differs, possibly owing to a read error. The gene calls are TRBV7-9 and TRBJ2-7; TRBD2 agrees at 11 bases. Germline CDR1 reads SEHNR; CDR2 reads FQNEAQ (reference sequence). This CDR3 spans 14 amino acids. As DNA, the CDR3 is TGTGCCGGAGGACTAGCGGGTGGATCCTACGTGCAGTACTTC. This gives the protein CAGGLAGGSYVQYF.

This clonotype appeared many times. This rearrangement joins TRBV28 to TRBJ2-7; 8 nucleotides match TRBD1. CDR3 length equals 12 residues. With V trimmed by 6 bases and J by 2 bases, 0 bases remained unmatched. Germline assignment: CDR1 MDHEN and CDR2 SYDVKM. DNA for the CDR3: TGTGCCAGCAGGGACAGGGCCTACGAGCAGTACTTC. Translating gives CASRDRAYEQYF.

This clonotype was seen a few times. The V gene is TRBV18, the J gene TRBJ2-2, with 9 nucleotides matching TRBD2. The CDR3 sequence is 13 residues long. V trimming: 8 bases; J trimming: 6 bases; junction bases outside the gene matches: 4. CDR1 and CDR2 from the germline V gene are KGHSH and LQKENI. The chain's CDR3 is CASHGTSSGELFF. The CDR3 DNA reads as TGTGCCAGCCACGGGACTAGCTCCGGGGAGCTGTTTTTT.

The rearrangement links TRBV19 to TRBJ2-1, with TRBD2 matching 8 bases. The V segment lost 6 bases and the J segment 7 bases; nucleotides outside the gene matches: 11. Germline V lookup: CDR1 LNHDA, CDR2 SQIVND (reference sequence). The CDR3 runs to 15 residues. The CDR3 nucleotides read TGTGCCAGTAGCCACCCCACTAGCGGAGTTAATGAGCAGTTCTTC. Protein: CASSHPTSGVNEQFF.

The chain uses TRBV20-1 and TRBJ2-5; D gene ambiguous. Per germline, CDR1 DFQATT and CDR2 SNEGSKA (reference sequence). CDR3 length: 11 amino acids. V gave up 8 bases and J gave up 0 bases, with 7 bases separating them. The CDR3 DNA follows: TGCAGTTTTAATAACCAAGAGACCCAGTACTTC. Its translation is CSFNNQETQYF.

There are many counts of this clonotype. V gene TRBV2 combines with J gene TRBJ1-2, with D possibly being TRBD1 (6 bases). Trimming took off 2 bases at V and 4 bases at J, with 11 bases between the two ends. CDR1 and CDR2 from the germline V gene are SNHLY and FYNNEI. The CDR3 is 14 amino acids. The CDR3 nucleotides read TGTGCCAGCAGTGAACCCGGGGGCCGCTATGGCTACACCTTC. It specifies CASSEPGGRYGYTF.

On this clonotype itself: Possible read error: a much larger clone is one base away. The chain links TRBV30 to TRBJ2-7, with 10 bases lining up with TRBD1. The better agreement between TRBJ2-1 and the DNA end casts doubt on the J call. Germline values: CDR1 GTSNPN, CDR2 SVGIG (reference sequence). The CDR3 has 12 residues. The CDR3 DNA follows: TGTGCCTCGACAGGGGGCGGCTACGAGCAGTTCTTC. It specifies CASTGGGYEQFF.

This clonotype was recorded many times. The rearrangement uses TRBV2 and TRBJ2-7; 8 bases map to TRBD1. The junction had 3 bases not matched to a gene; V was cut back by 6 bases and J by 2 bases. The length of the CDR3 is 13 residues. From germline, CDR1 is SNHLY and CDR2 FYNNEI. The CDR3 loop is CASRDRATYEQYF. CDR3 nucleotides: TGTGCCAGCAGGGACAGGGCCACCTACGAGCAGTACTTC.

This clonotype was counted between two and nine times. The rearrangement uses TRBV20-1 and TRBJ2-1; TRBD1 or TRBD2 may be the D gene (6 bases each). The germline CDR1 and CDR2 sequences are DFQATT and SNEGSKA (reference sequence). This CDR3 has 14 amino acids. With 6 bases removed from V and 6 bases from J, the gap between germline ends came to 18 bases. DNA of the CDR3: TGCAGTGCCGAGGAGGGGGGACCGGGCAATGAGCAGTTCTTC. This encodes CSAEEGGPGNEQFF.

This clonotype was counted a few times. The chain joins TRBV5-8 to TRBJ2-7, with D perhaps matching TRBD1 (6 bases). V shed 1 base and J shed 0 bases, with 8 bases lying between them. This CDR3 is built from 14 residues. Germline assignment: CDR1 SGHTS and CDR2 YDEGEE. This chain's CDR3 is CASSLRGNSYEQYF. For the CDR3, the DNA is TGTGCCAGCAGCTTGAGGGGGAACTCCTACGAGCAGTACTTC.

This clonotype was detected a few times. V usage is TRBV29-1 and J usage is TRBJ1-4; possible D gene TRBD1, 6 bases. Germline CDR1 SQVTM, CDR2 ANQGSEA. V was trimmed by 0 bases and J by 7 bases, leaving 15 bases between them. CDR3 size: 15 residues. CDR3 sequence: CSVEDRQGRGEKLFF. CDR3 in DNA: TGCAGCGTTGAAGATCGGCAGGGGCGGGGTGAAAAACTGTTTTTT.